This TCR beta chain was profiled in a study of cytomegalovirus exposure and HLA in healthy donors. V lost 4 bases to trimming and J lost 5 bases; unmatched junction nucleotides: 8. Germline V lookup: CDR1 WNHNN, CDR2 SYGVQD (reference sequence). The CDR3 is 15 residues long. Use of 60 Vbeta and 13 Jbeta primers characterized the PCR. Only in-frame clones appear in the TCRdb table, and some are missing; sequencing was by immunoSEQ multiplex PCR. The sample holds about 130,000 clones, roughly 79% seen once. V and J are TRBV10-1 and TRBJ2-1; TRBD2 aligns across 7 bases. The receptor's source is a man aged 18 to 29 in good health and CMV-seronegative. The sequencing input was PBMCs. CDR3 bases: TGCGCCAGCAGTGCAGGTTACCGGGGGGACAATGAGCAGTTCTTC. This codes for CASSAGYRGDNEQFF.